The rows below give T cell receptor beta chains drawn from one sample of a study of T cells in Graves' hyperthyroidism and ophthalmopathy. Each CDR3 protein is one row after TCRdb ran MiXCR on the multiplex PCR reads. The sample gives some 580,000 distinct CDR3 sequences, around 16% of which show up once; roughly 3.4% is in the top ten. The sequenced sample was blood. Every receptor here comes from a woman in her thirties or forties with Graves' ophthalmopathy. Each CDR3 is given with its conserved first and last residue. Each record gives: J gene, clone size, V gene, D gene, CDR3 length, CDR3 protein, CDR3 DNA. D genes are given only for firm matches. A row's size may be missing; if present it is once, few, many or a size class.

TRBJ1-4 - TRBV10-3 - 16 CAISDGPGGGGEKLFF TGTGCCATCAGCGACGGGCCCGGGGGAGGAGGGGAAAAACTGTTTTTT
TRBJ1-1 many TRBV2 - 14 CASSYDRRNTEAFF TGTGCCAGCAGTTATGACAGGAGGAACACTGAAGCTTTCTTT
TRBJ1-1 many TRBV19 - 15 CASSVETGRGTEAFF TGTGCCAGTAGTGTCGAGACAGGCCGAGGGACTGAAGCTTTCTTT
TRBJ2-2 few TRBV4-1 TRBD2 19 CASSQASRLAGGGSGELFF TGCGCCAGCAGCCAAGCCAGTCGACTAGCGGGAGGAGGTTCCGGGGAGCTGTTTTTT
TRBJ1-6 many TRBV3-1 - 13 CASRLLDSTPLHF TGTGCCAGCAGACTCTTGGACAGCACACCCCTCCACTTT
TRBJ2-3 many TRBV6-1 - 12 CASSPTPDTQYF TGTGCCAGCAGTCCTACCCCAGATACGCAGTATTTT
TRBJ2-2 many TRBV6-1 - 14 CASSEAAAPGELFF TGTGCCAGCAGTGAAGCGGCAGCTCCCGGGGAGCTGTTTTTT
TRBJ1-1 many TRBV12-3/TRBV12-4 - 17 CASSLATGTPGGTEAFF TGTGCCAGCAGTTTAGCTACAGGGACCCCTGGTGGCACTGAAGCTTTCTTT
TRBJ1-6 many TRBV27 TRBD1 13 CASTYTGGSPLHF TGTGCCAGCACCTATACAGGGGGATCACCCCTCCACTTT
TRBJ2-7 few TRBV5-6 TRBD1 16 CASSFSGTGLSYEQYF TGTGCCAGCAGCTTCTCCGGGACAGGGTTGTCCTACGAGCAGTACTTC
TRBJ2-3 many TRBV30 - 15 CAWSWRTTSTDTQYF TGTGCCTGGAGTTGGAGGACAACTAGCACAGATACGCAGTATTTT
TRBJ2-7 many TRBV28 - 14 CASQTWGSSYEQYF TGTGCCAGTCAAACCTGGGGGAGCTCCTACGAGCAGTACTTC
TRBJ2-2 - TRBV19 - 15 CASSPSRANTGELFF TGTGCCAGTAGTCCTAGTCGCGCGAACACCGGGGAGCTGTTTTTT
TRBJ2-7 - TRBV24-1 TRBD1 14 CATSEPGQAYEQYF TGTGCCACCAGTGAACCGGGACAGGCTTACGAGCAGTACTTC
TRBJ1-2 few TRBV28 TRBD1 16 CASSLPDRGESGGYTF TGTGCCAGCAGCTTACCCGACAGGGGTGAATCGGGAGGCTACACCTTC
TRBJ2-1 many TRBV20-1 - 15 CSARDSRQGRGQQFF TGCAGTGCTAGAGATTCGAGGCAGGGGAGAGGGCAGCAGTTCTTC
TRBJ2-3 - TRBV4-1 TRBD1 17 CASSQDLQGRFTDTQYF TGCGCCAGCAGCCAAGACCTACAGGGGCGCTTCACAGATACGCAGTATTTT
TRBJ1-4 once TRBV20-1 TRBD1 16 CSPFGAGGATNEKLSF TGCAGTCCTTTCGGAGCAGGGGGAGCAACTAATGAAAAACTGTCTTTT
TRBJ2-7 - TRBV27 TRBD1 13 CASRGQAAYEQYF TGTGCCAGCAGGGGACAGGCCGCCTACGAGCAGTACTTC
TRBJ2-1 many TRBV12-3/TRBV12-4 TRBD2 15 CASSSGLAGGSEQFF TGTGCCAGCAGTTCGGGACTAGCGGGAGGAAGTGAGCAGTTCTTC
TRBJ2-7 few TRBV6-2/TRBV6-3 TRBD2 14 CASSRTSGRNEQYF TGTGCCAGCAGTCGGACTAGCGGGAGAAACGAGCAGTACTTC